Listed below are T cell receptor beta chains from one sample, sequenced in a study of blood T cell repertoires in COVID-19. Assay: immunoSEQ multiplex PCR; the TCRdb copy retains only in-frame clones and omits some. The sample lists tens of thousands of clones, roughly 70% occurring once. The sequenced sample was peripheral blood. All receptors come from a human donor with acute or convalescent COVID-19. The donor label of this sample is uncertain. CDR3s include the opening cysteine and the closing phenylalanine or tryptophan. Fields, in order: clone size, J gene, V gene, D gene, CDR3 protein, CDR3 DNA. The D gene is left open where the match is weak. Size tells how often a clone was seen (once, few, many) or the class of an expanded clone, and some rows leave it out.

abundance: NA
j_gene: TRBJ2-3
v_gene: TRBV28
d_gene: TRBD2
CDR3aa: CASSLPPYSGGTDTQYF
CDR3nt: TGTGCCAGCAGTTTACCCCCATATAGCGGGGGGACAGATACGCAGTATTTT

abundance: NA
j_gene: TRBJ2-7
v_gene: TRBV6-5
d_gene: NA
CDR3aa: CASSSLYEQYF
CDR3nt: TGTGCCAGCAGTTCCCTTTACGAGCAGTACTTC

abundance: NA
j_gene: TRBJ2-3
v_gene: TRBV5-6
d_gene: NA
CDR3aa: CASHRTNLNPYF
CDR3nt: TGTGCCAGCCACAGGACAAACCTTAATCCGTATTTT

abundance: NA
j_gene: TRBJ2-5
v_gene: TRBV6-5
d_gene: NA
CDR3aa: CASNPTGPRETQYF
CDR3nt: TGTGCCAGCAATCCGACAGGCCCCAGGGAGACCCAGTACTTC

abundance: NA
j_gene: TRBJ2-1
v_gene: TRBV7-6
d_gene: TRBD2
CDR3aa: CASSLIARGDNEQFF
CDR3nt: TGTGCCAGCAGCCTAATTGCGCGGGGGGACAATGAGCAGTTCTTC

abundance: NA
j_gene: TRBJ2-2
v_gene: TRBV3-1/TRBV3-2
d_gene: TRBD1
CDR3aa: CASSQSYRGLLGELFF
CDR3nt: TGTGCCAGCAGCCAATCTTACAGGGGCCTTCTCGGGGAGCTGTTTTTT

abundance: few
j_gene: TRBJ1-1
v_gene: TRBV7-9
d_gene: NA
CDR3aa: CASSLAGTEAFF
CDR3nt: TGTGCCAGCAGCTTGGCGGGAACTGAAGCTTTCTTT

abundance: NA
j_gene: TRBJ2-5
v_gene: TRBV3-1/TRBV3-2
d_gene: NA
CDR3aa: CASSPPGQGVGTQYF
CDR3nt: TGTGCCAGCAGCCCCCCGGGCCAAGGGGTAGGGACCCAGTACTTC

abundance: NA
j_gene: TRBJ1-2
v_gene: TRBV7-2
d_gene: NA
CDR3aa: CASSFTEDYGYTF
CDR3nt: TGTGCCAGCAGCTTTACCGAGGACTATGGCTACACCTTC

abundance: NA
j_gene: TRBJ1-5
v_gene: TRBV6-6
d_gene: NA
CDR3aa: CASSYSGGGQPQHF
CDR3nt: TGTGCCAGCAGTTACTCGGGGGGAGGTCAGCCCCAGCATTTT

abundance: NA
j_gene: TRBJ2-3
v_gene: TRBV28
d_gene: NA
CDR3aa: CASSSVSDTQYF
CDR3nt: TGTGCCAGCAGTTCGGTATCAGATACGCAGTATTTT

abundance: NA
j_gene: TRBJ1-6
v_gene: TRBV5-1
d_gene: NA
CDR3aa: CASSLDGGRDNSPLHF
CDR3nt: TGCGCCAGCAGCTTGGACGGGGGTCGAGATAATTCACCCCTCCACTTT

abundance: NA
j_gene: TRBJ1-1
v_gene: TRBV9
d_gene: NA
CDR3aa: CASSVVETRATEAFF
CDR3nt: TGTGCCAGCAGCGTAGTGGAGACGAGGGCCACTGAAGCTTTCTTT

abundance: few
j_gene: TRBJ1-4
v_gene: TRBV27
d_gene: TRBD1
CDR3aa: CASSLIGQGSEKLFF
CDR3nt: TGTGCCAGCAGTTTAATTGGACAGGGCAGTGAAAAACTGTTTTTT

abundance: NA
j_gene: TRBJ2-3
v_gene: TRBV4-2
d_gene: TRBD2
CDR3aa: CASSPRLAGGETQYF
CDR3nt: TGTGCCAGCAGTCCTCGACTAGCGGGAGGGGAAACGCAGTATTTT

abundance: NA
j_gene: TRBJ2-6
v_gene: TRBV30
d_gene: NA
CDR3aa: CAWTRSGANVLTF
CDR3nt: TGTGCCTGGACCAGGTCTGGGGCCAACGTCCTGACTTTC

abundance: NA
j_gene: TRBJ2-3
v_gene: TRBV30
d_gene: TRBD2
CDR3aa: CAWTGPGLADTDTQYF
CDR3nt: TGTGCCTGGACGGGACCCGGACTAGCGGACACAGATACGCAGTATTTT

abundance: NA
j_gene: TRBJ1-1
v_gene: TRBV5-1
d_gene: NA
CDR3aa: CASSLFGGGTEAFF
CDR3nt: TGCGCCAGCAGCTTGTTTGGGGGCGGCACTGAAGCTTTCTTT

abundance: once
j_gene: TRBJ2-2
v_gene: TRBV5-5
d_gene: TRBD1
CDR3aa: CASSLLDRGLTGELFF
CDR3nt: TGTGCCAGCAGCTTGCTTGACAGGGGGCTCACCGGGGAGCTGTTTTTT

abundance: NA
j_gene: TRBJ2-2
v_gene: TRBV7-9
d_gene: NA
CDR3aa: CASRPRGSGELFF
CDR3nt: TGTGCCAGCAGACCCAGGGGATCCGGGGAGCTGTTTTTT

abundance: NA
j_gene: TRBJ1-2
v_gene: TRBV14
d_gene: TRBD1
CDR3aa: CASSLGQTYGYTF
CDR3nt: TGTGCCAGCAGTCTGGGACAGACTTATGGCTACACCTTC

abundance: once
j_gene: TRBJ1-6
v_gene: TRBV12-3/TRBV12-4
d_gene: TRBD1
CDR3aa: CASSLTGYSPLHF
CDR3nt: TGTGCCAGCAGCCTGACAGGGTATTCACCCCTCCACTTT

abundance: NA
j_gene: TRBJ1-1
v_gene: TRBV6-5
d_gene: TRBD1
CDR3aa: CASSGTGGITEAFF
CDR3nt: TGTGCCAGCAGCGGGACAGGGGGCATAACTGAAGCTTTCTTT

abundance: NA
j_gene: TRBJ2-3
v_gene: TRBV15
d_gene: NA
CDR3aa: CATAGQAQYF
CDR3nt: TGTGCCACGGCGGGCCAGGCGCAGTATTTT

abundance: NA
j_gene: TRBJ1-1
v_gene: TRBV7-2
d_gene: TRBD1
CDR3aa: CASSFGTGRGRNTEAFF
CDR3nt: TGTGCCAGCAGCTTCGGGACAGGGAGAGGAAGGAACACTGAAGCTTTCTTT

abundance: NA
j_gene: TRBJ1-3
v_gene: TRBV10-3
d_gene: NA
CDR3aa: CAISESGRTGNTIYF
CDR3nt: TGTGCCATCAGTGAAAGTGGGCGAACTGGAAACACCATATATTTT

abundance: once
j_gene: TRBJ2-3
v_gene: TRBV6-5
d_gene: TRBD2
CDR3aa: CASSPQREVDTQYF
CDR3nt: TGTGCCAGCAGTCCCCAGCGGGAGGTAGATACGCAGTATTTT

abundance: NA
j_gene: TRBJ1-2
v_gene: TRBV2
d_gene: NA
CDR3aa: CASSEGGANYGYTF
CDR3nt: TGTGCCAGCAGTGAAGGAGGAGCTAACTATGGCTACACCTTC

abundance: few
j_gene: TRBJ2-3
v_gene: TRBV4-2
d_gene: NA
CDR3aa: CASSQDRGLPSTDTQYF
CDR3nt: TGTGCCAGCAGCCAAGATAGAGGACTCCCTTCCACAGATACGCAGTATTTT

abundance: NA
j_gene: TRBJ1-1
v_gene: TRBV6-6
d_gene: NA
CDR3aa: CASSYEGQNTEAFF
CDR3nt: TGTGCCAGCAGTTACGAAGGACAGAACACTGAAGCTTTCTTT

abundance: NA
j_gene: TRBJ2-2
v_gene: TRBV10-2
d_gene: NA
CDR3aa: CASRDSSPGELFF
CDR3nt: TGCGCCAGCAGGGACTCGAGCCCCGGGGAGCTGTTTTTT

abundance: many
j_gene: TRBJ2-2
v_gene: TRBV5-6
d_gene: TRBD2
CDR3aa: CASSPPGLAGGPGELFF
CDR3nt: TGTGCCAGCAGCCCGCCGGGGCTAGCGGGGGGTCCCGGGGAGCTGTTTTTT